Listed below are T cell receptor beta chains from one sample, sequenced in a study of T-cell reconstitution after alpha-beta-depleted transplantation in children. TCRdb reprocessed the PCR reads with MiXCR, giving one entry per CDR3 protein. This table has 200,000 to 300,000 distinct CDR3 sequences, more than 10% appearing once. This specimen was PBMCs from the stem cell graft donor, taken from the stem cell graft. The receptors stem from a human donor who donated a stem cell graft to a child with acute lymphoblastic leukemia. Each CDR3 is given with its conserved first and last residue. Fields, in order: CDR3 protein, V gene, J gene.

CASSLVGLPGYTF	TRBV5-1	TRBJ1-2
CASRFTFSDGCSGNTIYF	TRBV12-2	TRBJ1-3
CSARVREFGREQYF	TRBV20-1	TRBJ2-7
CASKGTPRGTEAFF	TRBV2	TRBJ1-1
CASSIMGTKNIQYF	TRBV19	TRBJ2-4
CASSSDRGWDEQYF	TRBV19	TRBJ2-7
CASSGAIPGLAGKNSYNEQFF	TRBV5-1	TRBJ2-1
CASRPLAGSLRNTEAFF	TRBV12-3/TRBV12-4	TRBJ1-1
CASSSTLTVTDTQYF	TRBV12-3/TRBV12-4	TRBJ2-3
CASTGGAGYTF	TRBV5-1	TRBJ1-2
CSARDASLRVQPQHF	TRBV20-1	TRBJ1-5
CASSQEEGHEQYF	TRBV3-1	TRBJ2-7
CASSRTKGRVDGYTF	TRBV6-1	TRBJ1-2
CASSQEEGGGYNEQFF	TRBV4-3	TRBJ2-1
CSARSRLTGPNIGTEAFF	TRBV20-1	TRBJ1-1
CASSPRLARVTDTQYF	TRBV9	TRBJ2-3
CASSADRTTYEQYF	TRBV27	TRBJ2-7
CASRDYAGAGAGGDGYEQYF	TRBV27	TRBJ2-7
CASSSERERPGWQFF	TRBV27	TRBJ2-1
CSARTVMNTEAFF	TRBV20-1	TRBJ1-1
CASSRIGTGDNEQFF	TRBV28	TRBJ2-1
CASSSDAYRGLDGYTF	TRBV5-5	TRBJ1-2
CASSQERGGADTQYF	TRBV4-3	TRBJ2-3
CASSLQPGRNQPQHF	TRBV27	TRBJ1-5
CATVALGETQYF	TRBV6-1	TRBJ2-5
CASSQGRYYEQYF	TRBV14	TRBJ2-7
CASSLAADWGSYEQYF	TRBV7-8	TRBJ2-7
CASSLAEKPGELFF	TRBV5-1	TRBJ2-2
CASSLRRGSGANVLTF	TRBV7-9	TRBJ2-6
CSASEAGAHNEQFF	TRBV20-1	TRBJ2-1
CAWSAGTALGSNQPQHF	TRBV30	TRBJ1-5
CSARDREEYF	TRBV20-1	TRBJ2-7
CSASAGGLPGEQYF	TRBV20-1	TRBJ2-7
CAWSLRSNQPQHF	TRBV30	TRBJ1-5
CARAATRASSYNEQFF	TRBV6-1	TRBJ2-1
CSARGLWYGYTF	TRBV20-1	TRBJ1-2
CASSPEAGWLEQFF	TRBV18	TRBJ2-1
CSVESQGEPQETQYF	TRBV29-1	TRBJ2-5
CATSATFSGVTGELFF	TRBV24-1	TRBJ2-2
CASSQGLNSYEQYF	TRBV4-3	TRBJ2-7
CSARDSGELFF	TRBV20-1	TRBJ2-2
CASGRPPANTGELFF	TRBV12-3/TRBV12-4	TRBJ2-2
CASSLEPGTDTQYF	TRBV5-1	TRBJ2-3
CASSEEAGATDTQYF	TRBV6-4	TRBJ2-3
CSAQSGTSDSYEQYF	TRBV29-1	TRBJ2-7
CASSSPDRATGELFF	TRBV5-1	TRBJ2-2
CASSLDYTDTYNEQFF	TRBV11-2	TRBJ2-1
CASSSAGGEGAVYEQYF	TRBV7-2	TRBJ2-7
CASSRQGNSPQHF	TRBV12-3/TRBV12-4	TRBJ1-5
CASSYSGSGRTHSYNEQFF	TRBV6-2/TRBV6-3	TRBJ2-1
CASSFRTSAGELFF	TRBV9	TRBJ2-2
CAISEPQGARPRTQYF	TRBV10-3	TRBJ2-5
CASSLGLAGGPQETQYF	TRBV11-2	TRBJ2-5
CATTRGTNTGELFF	TRBV15	TRBJ2-2
CATSDLDGGKTQYF	TRBV24-1	TRBJ2-5